This T cell receptor (beta chain) is from a study of blood T cells in healthy people across ages. The study isolated at least 6 million PBMCs from each sample. Primed by a sample-barcoded 5' primer and a J-beta primer mix, a second PCR proceeded for roughly 6 to 12 cycles. A template-switch adaptor containing 12 random nucleotides labeled each cDNA molecule. CDR3-containing paired-end reads numbered at least 2.5 million in each sample. From the 5' RACE reads, TCRdb called clonotypes with MiXCR, one entry per CDR3 protein. Of around 800,000 distinct CDR3 sequences in the sample, about 42% were seen once. The specimen sequenced was blood. This sequence originates from a man aged 55 to 69 in good health.

The CDR3 is CASSYSAEGTDTQYF. As DNA, the CDR3 is TGTGCCAGCAGCTATTCGGCGGAGGGCACAGATACGCAGTATTTT. The chain uses TRBV9 and TRBJ2-3; D possibly corresponds to TRBD2 (5 bases). V lost 4 bases, J lost 1 base, and 13 bases lay in between. The CDR3 length is 15 residues. CDR1 is SGDLS and CDR2 is YYNGEE in the germline V gene.